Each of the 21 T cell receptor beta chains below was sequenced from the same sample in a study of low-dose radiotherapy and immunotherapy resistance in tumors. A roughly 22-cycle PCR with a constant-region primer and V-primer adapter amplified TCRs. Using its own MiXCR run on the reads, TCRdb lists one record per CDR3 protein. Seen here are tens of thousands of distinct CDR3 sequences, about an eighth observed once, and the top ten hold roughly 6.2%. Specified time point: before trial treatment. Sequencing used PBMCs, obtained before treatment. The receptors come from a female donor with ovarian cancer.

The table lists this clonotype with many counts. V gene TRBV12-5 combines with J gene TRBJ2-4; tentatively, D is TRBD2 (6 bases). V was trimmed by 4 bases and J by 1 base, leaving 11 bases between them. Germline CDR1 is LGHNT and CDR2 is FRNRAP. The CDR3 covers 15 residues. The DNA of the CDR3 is TGTGCTAGTGGTTCCTCCGGAGGGGCCAAAAACATTCAGTACTTC. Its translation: CASGSSGGAKNIQYF.

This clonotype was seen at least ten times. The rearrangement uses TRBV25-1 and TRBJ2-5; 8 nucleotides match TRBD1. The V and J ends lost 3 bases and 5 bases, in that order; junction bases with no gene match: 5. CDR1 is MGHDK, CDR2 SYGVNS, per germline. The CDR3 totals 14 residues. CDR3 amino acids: CASSDRTGWETQYF. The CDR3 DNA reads TGTGCCAGCAGTGATCGGACAGGGTGGGAGACCCAGTACTTC.

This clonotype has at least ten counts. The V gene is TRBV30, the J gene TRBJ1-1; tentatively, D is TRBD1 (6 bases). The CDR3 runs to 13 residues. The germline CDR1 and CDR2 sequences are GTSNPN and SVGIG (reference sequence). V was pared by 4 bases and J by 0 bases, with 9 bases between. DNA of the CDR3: TGTGCCTGGATGGGGGCCATGAACACTGAAGCTTTCTTT. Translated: CAWMGAMNTEAFF.

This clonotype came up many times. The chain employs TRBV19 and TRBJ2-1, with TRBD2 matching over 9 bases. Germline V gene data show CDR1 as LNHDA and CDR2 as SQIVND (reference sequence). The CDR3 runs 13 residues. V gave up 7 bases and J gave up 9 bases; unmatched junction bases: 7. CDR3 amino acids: CASTWREGFEQFF. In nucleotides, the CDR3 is TGTGCCAGTACTTGGCGGGAGGGGTTTGAGCAGTTCTTC.

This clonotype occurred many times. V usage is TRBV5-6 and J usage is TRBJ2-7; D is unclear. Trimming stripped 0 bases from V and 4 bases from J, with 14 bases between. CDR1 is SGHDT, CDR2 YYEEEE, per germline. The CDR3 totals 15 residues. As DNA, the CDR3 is TGTGCCAGCAGCTTGGTTCTCCGACTGTGGTACGAGCAGTACTTC. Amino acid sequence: CASSLVLRLWYEQYF.

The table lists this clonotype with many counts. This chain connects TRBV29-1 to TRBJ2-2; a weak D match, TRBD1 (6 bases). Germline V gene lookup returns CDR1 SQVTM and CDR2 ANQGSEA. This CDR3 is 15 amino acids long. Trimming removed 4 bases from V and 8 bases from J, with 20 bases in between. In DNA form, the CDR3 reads TGCAGCGTTGGAAGGGACACCGGTTTTTCGGGGGAGCTGTTTTTT. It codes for CSVGRDTGFSGELFF.

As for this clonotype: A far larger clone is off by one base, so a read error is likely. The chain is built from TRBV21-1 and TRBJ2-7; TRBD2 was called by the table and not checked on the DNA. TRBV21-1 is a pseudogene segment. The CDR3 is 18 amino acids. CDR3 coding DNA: TGTGCCAGCAGCAAAGCCTTACTAGCGGGAGGACTATACAATGAGCAGTACTTC. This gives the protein CASSKALLAGGLYNEQYF.

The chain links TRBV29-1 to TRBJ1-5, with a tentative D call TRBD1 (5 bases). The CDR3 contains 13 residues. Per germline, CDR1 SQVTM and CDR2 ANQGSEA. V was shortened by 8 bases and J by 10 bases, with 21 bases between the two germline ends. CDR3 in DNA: TGCAGCACCTTGGGGGACCCACGATCACCCCAGCATTTT. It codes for CSTLGDPRSPQHF.

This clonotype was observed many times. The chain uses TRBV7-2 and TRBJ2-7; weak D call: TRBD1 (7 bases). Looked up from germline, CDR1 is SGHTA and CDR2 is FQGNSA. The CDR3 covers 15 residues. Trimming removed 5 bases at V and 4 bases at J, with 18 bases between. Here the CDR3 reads CASSTRTGGVYEQYF. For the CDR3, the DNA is TGTGCCAGCAGCACCAGGACAGGAGGGGTTTACGAGCAGTACTTC.

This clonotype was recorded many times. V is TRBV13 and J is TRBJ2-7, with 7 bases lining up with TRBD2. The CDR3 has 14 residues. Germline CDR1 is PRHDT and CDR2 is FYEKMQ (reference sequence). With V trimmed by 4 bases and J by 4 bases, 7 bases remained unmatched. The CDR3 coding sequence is TGTGCCAGCAGCTCCGGGGGGAAGGGTTACGAGCAGTACTTC. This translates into CASSSGGKGYEQYF. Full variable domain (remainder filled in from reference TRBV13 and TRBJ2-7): AAGVIQSPRHLIKEKRETATLKCYPIPRHDTVYWYQQGPGQDPQFLISFYEKMQSDKGSIPDRFSAQQFSDYHSELNMSSLELGDSALYFCASSSGGKGYEQYFGPGTRLTVT.

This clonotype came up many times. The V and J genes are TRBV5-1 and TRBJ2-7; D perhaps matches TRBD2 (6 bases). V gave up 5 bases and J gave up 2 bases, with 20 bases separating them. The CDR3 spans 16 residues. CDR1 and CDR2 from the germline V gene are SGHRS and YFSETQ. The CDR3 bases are TGCGCCAGCAGGCTAACCCAGGGAGGCGGGACCTACGAGCAGTACTTC. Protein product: CASRLTQGGGTYEQYF.

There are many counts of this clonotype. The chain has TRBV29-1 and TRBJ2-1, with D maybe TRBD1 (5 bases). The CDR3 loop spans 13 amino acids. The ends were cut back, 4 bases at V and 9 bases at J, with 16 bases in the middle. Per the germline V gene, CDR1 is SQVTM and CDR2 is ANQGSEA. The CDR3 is CSVGPQGVGEQFF. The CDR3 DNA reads TGCAGCGTTGGCCCTCAGGGTGTGGGTGAGCAGTTCTTC.

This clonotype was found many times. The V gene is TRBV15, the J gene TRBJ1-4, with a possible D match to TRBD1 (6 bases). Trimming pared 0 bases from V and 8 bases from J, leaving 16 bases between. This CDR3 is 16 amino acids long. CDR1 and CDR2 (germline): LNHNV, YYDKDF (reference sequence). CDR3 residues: CATSRESGGAREKLFF. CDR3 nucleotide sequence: TGTGCCACCAGCAGAGAGTCGGGGGGGGCAAGGGAAAAACTGTTTTTT.

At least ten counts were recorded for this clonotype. The DNA for the CDR3 is TGTGCCAGCAGCCTTCTAGCAGGCACAGATACGCAGTATTTT. Amino acid sequence: CASSLLAGTDTQYF. This rearrangement joins TRBV6-5 to TRBJ2-3, with a tentative D call TRBD2 (5 bases). There are 14 residues in the CDR3. The germline CDR1 and CDR2 sequences are MNHEY and SVGAGI. Trimming shortened V by 6 bases and J by 1 base, and 11 bases separated the two germline ends.

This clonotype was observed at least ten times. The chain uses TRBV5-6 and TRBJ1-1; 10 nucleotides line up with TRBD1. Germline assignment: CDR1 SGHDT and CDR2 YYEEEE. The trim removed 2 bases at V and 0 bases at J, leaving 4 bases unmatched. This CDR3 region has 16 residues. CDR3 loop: CASSFGTGAMNTEAFF. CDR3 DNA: TGTGCCAGCAGCTTCGGGACAGGGGCCATGAACACTGAAGCTTTCTTT.

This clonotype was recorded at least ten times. The CDR3 DNA follows: TGCAGTGCCAAGCGGGGGGGCTTCTCCGAGCAGTACTTC. It yields the protein CSAKRGGFSEQYF. The J gene is TRBJ2-7, the V gene TRBV20-1; 10 bases are shared with TRBD2. Germline V lookup: CDR1 DFQATT, CDR2 SNEGSKA (reference sequence). The CDR3 spans 13 residues. The trim removed 6 bases at V and 6 bases at J, leaving 8 bases unmatched.

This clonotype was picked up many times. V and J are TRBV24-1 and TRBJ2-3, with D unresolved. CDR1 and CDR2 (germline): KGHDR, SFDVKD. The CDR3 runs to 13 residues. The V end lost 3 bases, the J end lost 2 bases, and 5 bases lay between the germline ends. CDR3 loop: CATSDISTDTQYF. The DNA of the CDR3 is TGTGCCACCAGTGATATCTCCACAGATACGCAGTATTTT.

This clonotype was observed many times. The CDR3 reads CASSQGTGSTYGYTF. The CDR3 DNA sequence: TGTGCCAGCAGCCAAGGGACAGGGTCGACCTATGGCTACACCTTC. V gene TRBV3-1 combines with J gene TRBJ1-2; TRBD1 matches 8 bases. The length of the CDR3 is 15 residues. Germline V gives CDR1 LGHDT, CDR2 YNNKEL (reference sequence). The V and J ends lost 1 base and 4 bases, in that order; junction bases with no gene match: 5.

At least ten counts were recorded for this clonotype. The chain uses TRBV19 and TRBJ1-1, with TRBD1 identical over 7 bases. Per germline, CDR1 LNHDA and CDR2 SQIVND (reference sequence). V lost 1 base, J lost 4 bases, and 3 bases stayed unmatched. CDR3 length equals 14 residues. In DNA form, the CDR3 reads TGTGCCAGTAGTATAGGACAGGGCGGCACTGAAGCTTTCTTT. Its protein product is CASSIGQGGTEAFF.

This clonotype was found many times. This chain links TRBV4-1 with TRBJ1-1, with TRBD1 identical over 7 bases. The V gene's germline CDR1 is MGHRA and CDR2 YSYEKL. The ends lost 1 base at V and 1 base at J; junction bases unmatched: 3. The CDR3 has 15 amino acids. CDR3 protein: CASSQARTGNTEAFF. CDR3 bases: TGCGCCAGCAGCCAAGCCCGGACAGGGAACACTGAAGCTTTCTTT.

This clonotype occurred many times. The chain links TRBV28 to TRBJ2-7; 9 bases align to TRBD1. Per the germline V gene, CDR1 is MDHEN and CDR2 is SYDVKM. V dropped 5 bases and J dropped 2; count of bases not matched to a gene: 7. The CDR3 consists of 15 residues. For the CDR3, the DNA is TGTGCCAGCAGTAAACCCGGGACAGGGACCTACGAGCAGTACTTC. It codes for CASSKPGTGTYEQYF.